What follows are 10 T cell receptor beta chains derived from one specimen sequenced in a study of T cell changes during pregnancy in multiple sclerosis. TCRdb keeps only in-frame clones here, not all; method: immunoSEQ multiplex PCR. This table has about 40,000 clones, about 90% appearing once. The sequencing used CD4+ T cells from peripheral blood mononuclear cells, collected in the second trimester of pregnancy. The receptors were gathered from a female donor in good health, enrolled as a control in a pregnancy study.

The gene calls are TRBV28 and TRBJ2-1; TRBD2 matches 11 bases. V lost 3 bases to trimming and J lost 0 bases; unmatched junction nucleotides: 7. The CDR3 is made up of 18 amino acids. Per the germline V gene, CDR1 is MDHEN and CDR2 is SYDVKM. The CDR3 loop is CASSLTSGMVSSYNEQFF. The CDR3 nucleotides are TGTGCCAGCAGTTTGACTAGCGGGATGGTGAGCTCCTACAATGAGCAGTTCTTC.

V is TRBV4-1 and J is TRBJ1-1; perhaps TRBD1 as D (6 bases). V was cut by 1 base and J by 0 bases, with 9 bases left in between. Germline V CDR1 and CDR2: MGHRA, YSYEKL. There are 15 residues in the CDR3. CDR3 region: CASSQVDRMNTEAFF. As DNA, the CDR3 is TGCGCCAGCAGCCAAGTAGACAGGATGAACACTGAAGCTTTCTTT.

The V gene is TRBV2, the J gene TRBJ2-1; 8 positions agree with TRBD2. The germline V gene has CDR1 SNHLY and CDR2 FYNNEI. The CDR3 contains 15 residues. The J segment lost 0 bases and the V segment lost 6 bases, leaving 4 bases of the junction unmatched. CDR3 coding DNA: TGTGCCAGCAGAGCTACTAGCGGCTCCTACAATGAGCAGTTCTTC. Translating it yields CASRATSGSYNEQFF. Filled out from reference TRBV2 and TRBJ2-1, the complete variable domain reads EPEVTQTPSHQVTQMGQEVILRCVPISNHLYFYWYRQILGQKVEFLVSFYNNEISEKSEIFDDQFSVERPDGSNFTLKIRSTKLEDSAMYFCASRATSGSYNEQFFGPGTRLTVL.

J is TRBJ1-1 and V is TRBV7-9; perhaps TRBD1 as D (5 bases). Germline CDR1 is SEHNR and CDR2 is FQNEAQ (reference sequence). The CDR3 extends over 14 amino acids. V was cut by 4 bases and J by 5 bases, with 14 bases left in between. Here the CDR3 DNA reads TGTGCCAGCAGCTCCAATACCGGGGGTACTGAAGCTTTCTTT. The encoded protein is CASSSNTGGTEAFF.

This clone turned up a few times. The chain has TRBV11-1 and TRBJ2-3; tentatively, D is TRBD2 (5 bases). The CDR3 runs 17 residues. CDR1 and CDR2 from the germline V gene are SGHAT and FQDESV (reference sequence). V was pared by 4 bases and J by 4 bases, with 21 bases between. The CDR3 nucleotides are TGTGCCAGCAGCTATGACCCTACCGGGGATCCGGCAGATACGCAGTATTTT. Its translation is CASSYDPTGDPADTQYF.

V usage is TRBV2 and J usage is TRBJ2-3; tentatively, D is TRBD2 (5 bases). This CDR3 has 12 residues. Germline V lookup: CDR1 SNHLY, CDR2 FYNNEI. With 5 bases removed from V and 4 bases from J, the gap between germline ends came to 7 bases. CDR3 in amino acids: CASSKGADTQYF. CDR3 bases: TGTGCCAGCAGTAAGGGAGCAGATACGCAGTATTTT.

The rearrangement uses TRBV10-2 and TRBJ1-6, with no clear D. Germline values: CDR1 WSHSY, CDR2 SAAADI. The ends were cut back, 7 bases at V and 7 bases at J, with 14 bases in the middle. This CDR3 is 14 amino acids long. The DNA for the CDR3 is TGCGCCAGCACCCGATCGGGAGTCAATTCACCCCTCCACTTT. This encodes CASTRSGVNSPLHF.

This rearrangement joins TRBV6-1 to TRBJ2-3, with TRBD1 matching over 10 bases. The J segment lost 4 bases and the V segment lost 4 bases, leaving 5 bases of the junction unmatched. Looked up from germline, CDR1 is MNHNS and CDR2 is SASEGT. The CDR3 has 15 amino acids. CDR3 in DNA: TGTGCCAGCAGTGGACAGGGGGCAGGGGCAGATACGCAGTATTTT. Protein product: CASSGQGAGADTQYF.

This chain uses TRBV2 with TRBJ1-3; 10 positions agree with TRBD1. Per germline, CDR1 SNHLY and CDR2 FYNNEI. There are 15 residues in the CDR3. Trimming cost V 8 bases and J 0 bases; bases outside gene matches: 4. For the CDR3, the DNA is TGTGCCAGCTCGGGACAGGGGTTCTCTGGAAACACCATATATTTT. Protein: CASSGQGFSGNTIYF.

This chain uses TRBV7-9 with TRBJ2-5; D remains unclear. The CDR3 is 13 amino acids. V was trimmed by 7 bases and J by 5 bases, leaving 14 bases between them. The germline V gene has CDR1 SEHNR and CDR2 FQNEAQ (reference sequence). The CDR3 spells CASTPPSWETQYF. The CDR3, as DNA: TGTGCCAGCACCCCACCGAGTTGGGAGACCCAGTACTTC. Using reference TRBV7-9 and TRBJ2-5 for the parts outside the CDR3, the full variable domain is DTGVSQNPRHKITKRGQNVTFRCDPISEHNRLYWYRQTLGQGPEFLTYFQNEAQLEKSRLLSDRFSAERPKGSFSTLEIQRTEQGDSAMYLCASTPPSWETQYFGPGTRLLVL.